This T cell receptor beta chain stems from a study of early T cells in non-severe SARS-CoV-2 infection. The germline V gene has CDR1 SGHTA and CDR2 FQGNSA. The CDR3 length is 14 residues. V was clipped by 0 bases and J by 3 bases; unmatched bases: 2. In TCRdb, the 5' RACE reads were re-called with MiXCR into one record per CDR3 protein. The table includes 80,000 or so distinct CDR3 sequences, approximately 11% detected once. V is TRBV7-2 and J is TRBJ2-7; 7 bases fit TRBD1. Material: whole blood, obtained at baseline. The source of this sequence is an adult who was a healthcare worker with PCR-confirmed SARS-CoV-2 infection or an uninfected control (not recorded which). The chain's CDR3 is CASSLAGGLYEQYF. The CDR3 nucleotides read TGTGCCAGCAGCTTAGCAGGGGGCCTCTACGAGCAGTACTTC. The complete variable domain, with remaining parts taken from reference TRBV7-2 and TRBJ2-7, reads GAGVSQSPSNKVTEKGKDVELRCDPISGHTALYWYRQSLGQGLEFLIYFQGNSAPDKSGLPSDRFSAERTGGSVSTLTIQRTQQEDSAVYLCASSLAGGLYEQYFGPGTRLTVT.